This is a list of T cell receptor beta chains from one sample in a study of blood T cell repertoires in COVID-19. Method: immunoSEQ multiplex PCR; TCRdb's copy keeps in-frame clones and lacks some. The data show about 75,000 clones, 65% to 90% seen once. What was sequenced was peripheral blood. These receptors all stem from a woman between 50 and 59 years old with acute or convalescent COVID-19. Both conserved end residues are trimmed from each CDR3.

J | V | CDR3
TRBJ2-3 | TRBV7-3 | ASSLTGTGAILGTDTQY
TRBJ2-7 | TRBV28 | ASSLGTVPYEQY
TRBJ2-7 | TRBV18 | ASSHGRGRRSEQY
TRBJ1-2 | TRBV3-1/TRBV3-2 | ASSQGMSFYGYT
TRBJ2-5 | TRBV5-1 | ASSLAAAGGPWETQY
TRBJ1-1 | TRBV6-6 | ASSPGPTEAF
TRBJ2-5 | TRBV5-1 | ASSLVAGSKETQY
TRBJ2-1 | TRBV6-2/TRBV6-3 | ASSLSEFLGQF
TRBJ1-5 | TRBV19 | ASSIRGQGGQPQH
TRBJ2-1 | TRBV6-4 | ASSFRSGRNWNEQF
TRBJ2-3 | TRBV5-4 | ASSLGTSWPTDTQY
TRBJ1-2 | TRBV5-1 | ASSLSGPNYGYT
TRBJ2-7 | TRBV6-2/TRBV6-3 | ASSGWTSGRDEQY
TRBJ1-2 | TRBV19 | ASSILSGGIGGYT
TRBJ1-3 | TRBV6-5 | ASSLARGSGNTIY
TRBJ2-2 | TRBV5-1 | ASSSSGVGGELF
TRBJ2-5 | TRBV19 | ASSIGHQETQY
TRBJ2-6 | TRBV18 | ASSATGPGANVLT
TRBJ1-2 | TRBV30 | ALFRQGRGNYGYT
TRBJ1-6 | TRBV7-2 | ASSLDGHPSYNSPLH
TRBJ1-5 | TRBV6-2/TRBV6-3 | ASSLRGLNQPQH
TRBJ1-6 | TRBV3-1/TRBV3-2 | ASSQETGVGNSPLH
TRBJ2-1 | TRBV6-2/TRBV6-3 | ASSYFYGTESYNEQF
TRBJ2-7 | TRBV13 | ASSFGTGAYEQY
TRBJ2-7 | TRBV6-6 | ASSYKVGGDEQY
TRBJ2-7 | TRBV5-1 | ASSLDRGYEQY
TRBJ2-5 | TRBV9 | ASSVGGGARETQY
TRBJ2-3 | TRBV28 | ASSQGSTDTQY
TRBJ2-1 | TRBV7-9 | ASSLVRLAGGDEQF
TRBJ2-1 | TRBV29-1 | SVEGLLDRGQHEQF
TRBJ2-5 | TRBV5-1 | ASSPGGTSGQETQY
TRBJ2-3 | TRBV14 | ASSQDYTDTQY
TRBJ2-5 | TRBV5-1 | ASSLLASGAETQY